The 23 T cell receptor beta chains reported below all come from one sample, sequenced in a study of blood T cell repertoires in COVID-19 (TCRdb year 2020). Library preparation was by the immunoSEQ multiplex PCR assay. The table was pulled from immuneACCESS by TCRdb, which kept in-frame rearrangements only. Such tables lose some clones; where checked, under half of the loss comes from unresolved V genes, and the rest has no known cause. Recorded for this sample are roughly 130,000 clones; 84% of them occurred a single time. The biggest ten clones account for around 13% of the sample. Sequencing was performed on peripheral blood. Receptors originate from a woman aged 25 to 45 who had recovered from COVID-19.

The genes are TRBV29-1 and TRBJ2-5; no reliable D call. Trimming left V 2 bases short and J 5 bases short, with 9 bases between. This CDR3 has 12 residues. The germline V gene has CDR1 SQVTM and CDR2 ANQGSEA. The CDR3 DNA reads TGCAGCGTTGAACATTTAGCCGAGACCCAGTACTTC. It yields the protein CSVEHLAETQYF.

This chain's CDR3 is CASSFRTTLNTEAFF. CDR3 in DNA: TGTGCCAGTAGCTTTCGGACAACTCTTAACACTGAAGCTTTCTTT. This chain links TRBV19 with TRBJ1-1; D possibly corresponds to TRBD1 (5 bases). Germline assignment: CDR1 LNHDA and CDR2 SQIVND (reference sequence). The CDR3 consists of 15 residues. Trimming took 6 bases from V and 2 from J, leaving 16 bases between them.

This clone was recorded a few times. This rearrangement joins TRBV6-5 to TRBJ2-1, with 14 bases lining up with TRBD2. J gave up 9 bases and V 7 bases, and 8 bases lay outside the gene matches. The CDR3 covers 15 residues. In germline, CDR1 is MNHEY, CDR2 SVGAGI. Here the CDR3 reads CASKWGLAGDGEQFF. CDR3 nucleotides: TGTGCCAGCAAGTGGGGACTAGCGGGGGACGGTGAGCAGTTCTTC.

This chain joins TRBV15 and TRBJ2-2; 8 nucleotides line up with TRBD2. CDR3 size: 15 residues. V gave up 1 base and J gave up 8 bases; unmatched junction bases: 6. Germline CDR1 and CDR2: LNHNV and YYDKDF (reference sequence). The CDR3 is CATSRAGGASGELFF. DNA of the CDR3: TGTGCCACCAGCAGAGCCGGGGGGGCCTCGGGGGAGCTGTTTTTT.

The chain joins TRBV2 to TRBJ1-5; D not certain. The ends were cut back, 3 bases at V and 2 bases at J, with 8 bases in the middle. This CDR3 comprises 14 residues. Germline CDR1 and CDR2: SNHLY and FYNNEI. The CDR3 reads CASSERRGNQPQHF. The CDR3 nucleotides read TGTGCCAGCAGTGAGCGGAGGGGCAATCAGCCCCAGCATTTT.

The rearrangement links TRBV2 to TRBJ2-1; no firm D call. Germline values: CDR1 SNHLY, CDR2 FYNNEI. V was clipped by 3 bases and J by 4 bases, with 4 bases between them. CDR3 length: 12 residues. The CDR3 loop is CASSDSYNEQFF. CDR3 nucleotide sequence: TGTGCCAGCAGTGACAGTTACAATGAGCAGTTCTTC.

The chain couples TRBV20-1 to TRBJ1-2, with 8 bases that match TRBD1. After removal of 3 bases from V and 2 bases from J, the junction contained 11 bases not matched to a gene. The CDR3 is made up of 16 amino acids. Germline values: CDR1 DFQATT, CDR2 SNEGSKA (reference sequence). The DNA for the CDR3 is TGCAGTGCTAGTTCAGCGGGCCGGACAGGGAACTATGGCTACACCTTC. Translation gives CSASSAGRTGNYGYTF.

V gene TRBV7-2 combines with J gene TRBJ1-5; tentatively, D is TRBD1 (6 bases). Germline V gives CDR1 SGHTA, CDR2 FQGNSA. The germline V and J ends were trimmed by 3 bases and 3 bases, with 9 bases remaining between them. The length of the CDR3 is 14 residues. CDR3 in DNA: TGTGCCAGCAGCTTCTCAGGGGCCAATCAGCCCCAGCATTTT. The encoded protein is CASSFSGANQPQHF.

The chain recombines TRBV29-1 with TRBJ2-7; the match to TRBD1 covers 9 bases. V was pared by 6 bases and J by 0 bases, with 6 bases of the junction left unmatched. Germline V gene lookup returns CDR1 SQVTM and CDR2 ANQGSEA. The CDR3 extends over 14 amino acids. CDR3 DNA: TGCAGCGTACGAACAGGGGGCAACTCCTACGAGCAGTACTTC. Its protein is CSVRTGGNSYEQYF.

V gene TRBV30 combines with J gene TRBJ1-1, with a possible D match to TRBD1 (5 bases). The CDR3 runs 12 residues. Germline CDR1 is GTSNPN and CDR2 is SVGIG (reference sequence). The ends were cut back, 3 bases at V and 6 bases at J, with 11 bases in the middle. The CDR3 spells CAWSGGRPEAFF. The DNA of the CDR3 is TGTGCCTGGAGCGGGGGTCGGCCTGAAGCTTTCTTT.

This chain connects TRBV27 to TRBJ2-1; D is possibly TRBD1 (6 bases). Per germline, CDR1 MNHEY and CDR2 SMNVEV (reference sequence). V was shortened by 7 bases and J by 4 bases, with 20 bases between the two germline ends. This CDR3 region has 16 residues. CDR3 in amino acids: CASTREGGRRYNEQFF. The CDR3 DNA follows: TGTGCCAGCACTAGGGAAGGGGGACGTAGATACAATGAGCAGTTCTTC.

The chain uses TRBV27 and TRBJ2-7, with a possible D match to TRBD2 (7 bases). With 6 bases removed from V and 3 bases from J, the gap between germline ends came to 18 bases. Germline V CDR1 and CDR2: MNHEY, SMNVEV (reference sequence). The CDR3 sequence is 15 residues long. CDR3: CASSLRTGGFYEQYF. The CDR3, as DNA: TGTGCCAGCAGCCTCCGGACGGGGGGCTTCTACGAGCAGTACTTC.

The J gene is TRBJ2-2, the V gene TRBV9; 7 bases are a match to TRBD2. J was trimmed by 1 base and V by 0 bases; bases with no gene match: 3. CDR1 and CDR2 (germline): SGDLS, YYNGEE. CDR3 length: 16 amino acids. Here the CDR3 DNA reads TGTGCCAGCAGCGTAGATCGGGGGGAGAACACCGGGGAGCTGTTTTTT. It yields the protein CASSVDRGENTGELFF.

The J gene is TRBJ2-6, the V gene TRBV9; the match to TRBD1 covers 8 bases. CDR1 and CDR2 (germline): SGDLS, YYNGEE. J gave up 0 bases and V 4 bases, and 12 bases lay outside the gene matches. The CDR3 runs to 19 residues. The chain's CDR3 is CASSTRQGAYYSGANVLTF. The CDR3 DNA reads TGTGCCAGCAGCACTCGGCAGGGGGCTTACTACTCTGGGGCCAACGTCCTGACTTTC.

V usage is TRBV4-1 and J usage is TRBJ1-5; TRBD1 might be the D (5 bases). This CDR3 has 15 amino acids. V lost 5 bases, J lost 7 bases, and 18 bases lay in between. In germline, CDR1 is MGHRA, CDR2 YSYEKL. The CDR3 reads CASSYYIGGDQPQHF. For the CDR3, the DNA is TGCGCCAGCAGCTATTATATCGGGGGTGACCAGCCCCAGCATTTT.

The V call is TRBV30, the J call TRBJ1-5, with D perhaps TRBD1 (5 bases). The CDR3 has 14 amino acids. V was shortened by 1 base and J by 4 bases, with 11 bases between the two germline ends. Germline V gene data show CDR1 as GTSNPN and CDR2 as SVGIG (reference sequence). The CDR3 DNA reads as TGTGCCTGGAGTGCTCTGGGGGGGAATCAGCCCCAGCATTTT. Protein: CAWSALGGNQPQHF.

The V gene is TRBV7-9, the J gene TRBJ2-2; D call uncertain. This CDR3 has 15 amino acids. The germline V gene encodes CDR1 SEHNR and CDR2 FQNEAQ (reference sequence). Trimming removed 5 bases from V and 0 bases from J, with 10 bases in between. The CDR3 nucleotides are TGTGCCAGCAGCCACGAACTGGCGAACACCGGGGAGCTGTTTTTT. This encodes CASSHELANTGELFF.

The rearrangement joins TRBV30 to TRBJ1-1; 7 nucleotides agree with TRBD1. V shed 6 bases, J shed 1 base, and the junction held 5 bases outside the gene matches. The germline CDR1 and CDR2 sequences are GTSNPN and SVGIG (reference sequence). The CDR3 runs 13 residues. CDR3 DNA: TGTGCCTGTACACAGGGGCCGAACACTGAAGCTTTCTTT. Translation: CACTQGPNTEAFF.

The chain is built from TRBV27 and TRBJ1-2; D unresolved. This CDR3 has 15 amino acids. Trimming cost V 4 bases and J 4 bases, with 16 bases left between them. Germline lookup yields CDR1 MNHEY and CDR2 SMNVEV (reference sequence). CDR3: CASSSVSQVSYGYTF. The DNA of the CDR3 is TGTGCCAGCAGTTCGGTGTCGCAGGTTAGCTATGGCTACACCTTC.

A remark on this clone: Other DNA sequences in this sample translate to the same CDR3. V and J are TRBV11-2 and TRBJ2-7, with D tentatively TRBD2 (5 bases). Trimming shortened V by 1 base and J by 2 bases, and 9 bases separated the two germline ends. Germline CDR1 reads SGHAT; CDR2 reads FQNNGV. The CDR3 is 14 residues long. CDR3 coding DNA: TGTGCCAGCAGCTTAGGGACTGGAGCCTACGAGCAGTACTTC. It translates to CASSLGTGAYEQYF.

This clone was recorded once. In DNA form, the CDR3 reads TGTGCCAGTACCAATGGAGCCACTAGCAATCAGCCCCAGCATTTT. Its protein product is CASTNGATSNQPQHF. The genes are TRBV19 and TRBJ1-5, with D unclear. CDR1 LNHDA and CDR2 SQIVND come from the germline V gene (reference sequence). With 7 bases removed from V and 0 bases from J, the gap between germline ends came to 13 bases. The CDR3 is 15 amino acids.

The V and J genes are TRBV19 and TRBJ1-2; 9 bases map to TRBD1. Germline CDR1 is LNHDA and CDR2 is SQIVND (reference sequence). The CDR3 loop spans 18 amino acids. Trimming took 1 base from V and 3 from J; bases not matched to a gene: 12. In DNA form, the CDR3 reads TGTGCCAGTAGTATAGGCCCGGACAGGGGCCGAAGGGACTATGGCTACACCTTC. Translation gives CASSIGPDRGRRDYGYTF.

This clone was seen just once. CDR3 sequence reads: CSAGTGHGYTF. The CDR3, as DNA: TGCAGCGCCGGGACAGGGCATGGCTACACCTTC. V gene TRBV29-1 combines with J gene TRBJ1-2, with 9 bases that match TRBD1. Losses at the gene ends were 7 bases for V and 6 bases for J; bases not matched to a gene: 3. The CDR3 runs to 11 residues. Looked up from germline, CDR1 is SQVTM and CDR2 is ANQGSEA.